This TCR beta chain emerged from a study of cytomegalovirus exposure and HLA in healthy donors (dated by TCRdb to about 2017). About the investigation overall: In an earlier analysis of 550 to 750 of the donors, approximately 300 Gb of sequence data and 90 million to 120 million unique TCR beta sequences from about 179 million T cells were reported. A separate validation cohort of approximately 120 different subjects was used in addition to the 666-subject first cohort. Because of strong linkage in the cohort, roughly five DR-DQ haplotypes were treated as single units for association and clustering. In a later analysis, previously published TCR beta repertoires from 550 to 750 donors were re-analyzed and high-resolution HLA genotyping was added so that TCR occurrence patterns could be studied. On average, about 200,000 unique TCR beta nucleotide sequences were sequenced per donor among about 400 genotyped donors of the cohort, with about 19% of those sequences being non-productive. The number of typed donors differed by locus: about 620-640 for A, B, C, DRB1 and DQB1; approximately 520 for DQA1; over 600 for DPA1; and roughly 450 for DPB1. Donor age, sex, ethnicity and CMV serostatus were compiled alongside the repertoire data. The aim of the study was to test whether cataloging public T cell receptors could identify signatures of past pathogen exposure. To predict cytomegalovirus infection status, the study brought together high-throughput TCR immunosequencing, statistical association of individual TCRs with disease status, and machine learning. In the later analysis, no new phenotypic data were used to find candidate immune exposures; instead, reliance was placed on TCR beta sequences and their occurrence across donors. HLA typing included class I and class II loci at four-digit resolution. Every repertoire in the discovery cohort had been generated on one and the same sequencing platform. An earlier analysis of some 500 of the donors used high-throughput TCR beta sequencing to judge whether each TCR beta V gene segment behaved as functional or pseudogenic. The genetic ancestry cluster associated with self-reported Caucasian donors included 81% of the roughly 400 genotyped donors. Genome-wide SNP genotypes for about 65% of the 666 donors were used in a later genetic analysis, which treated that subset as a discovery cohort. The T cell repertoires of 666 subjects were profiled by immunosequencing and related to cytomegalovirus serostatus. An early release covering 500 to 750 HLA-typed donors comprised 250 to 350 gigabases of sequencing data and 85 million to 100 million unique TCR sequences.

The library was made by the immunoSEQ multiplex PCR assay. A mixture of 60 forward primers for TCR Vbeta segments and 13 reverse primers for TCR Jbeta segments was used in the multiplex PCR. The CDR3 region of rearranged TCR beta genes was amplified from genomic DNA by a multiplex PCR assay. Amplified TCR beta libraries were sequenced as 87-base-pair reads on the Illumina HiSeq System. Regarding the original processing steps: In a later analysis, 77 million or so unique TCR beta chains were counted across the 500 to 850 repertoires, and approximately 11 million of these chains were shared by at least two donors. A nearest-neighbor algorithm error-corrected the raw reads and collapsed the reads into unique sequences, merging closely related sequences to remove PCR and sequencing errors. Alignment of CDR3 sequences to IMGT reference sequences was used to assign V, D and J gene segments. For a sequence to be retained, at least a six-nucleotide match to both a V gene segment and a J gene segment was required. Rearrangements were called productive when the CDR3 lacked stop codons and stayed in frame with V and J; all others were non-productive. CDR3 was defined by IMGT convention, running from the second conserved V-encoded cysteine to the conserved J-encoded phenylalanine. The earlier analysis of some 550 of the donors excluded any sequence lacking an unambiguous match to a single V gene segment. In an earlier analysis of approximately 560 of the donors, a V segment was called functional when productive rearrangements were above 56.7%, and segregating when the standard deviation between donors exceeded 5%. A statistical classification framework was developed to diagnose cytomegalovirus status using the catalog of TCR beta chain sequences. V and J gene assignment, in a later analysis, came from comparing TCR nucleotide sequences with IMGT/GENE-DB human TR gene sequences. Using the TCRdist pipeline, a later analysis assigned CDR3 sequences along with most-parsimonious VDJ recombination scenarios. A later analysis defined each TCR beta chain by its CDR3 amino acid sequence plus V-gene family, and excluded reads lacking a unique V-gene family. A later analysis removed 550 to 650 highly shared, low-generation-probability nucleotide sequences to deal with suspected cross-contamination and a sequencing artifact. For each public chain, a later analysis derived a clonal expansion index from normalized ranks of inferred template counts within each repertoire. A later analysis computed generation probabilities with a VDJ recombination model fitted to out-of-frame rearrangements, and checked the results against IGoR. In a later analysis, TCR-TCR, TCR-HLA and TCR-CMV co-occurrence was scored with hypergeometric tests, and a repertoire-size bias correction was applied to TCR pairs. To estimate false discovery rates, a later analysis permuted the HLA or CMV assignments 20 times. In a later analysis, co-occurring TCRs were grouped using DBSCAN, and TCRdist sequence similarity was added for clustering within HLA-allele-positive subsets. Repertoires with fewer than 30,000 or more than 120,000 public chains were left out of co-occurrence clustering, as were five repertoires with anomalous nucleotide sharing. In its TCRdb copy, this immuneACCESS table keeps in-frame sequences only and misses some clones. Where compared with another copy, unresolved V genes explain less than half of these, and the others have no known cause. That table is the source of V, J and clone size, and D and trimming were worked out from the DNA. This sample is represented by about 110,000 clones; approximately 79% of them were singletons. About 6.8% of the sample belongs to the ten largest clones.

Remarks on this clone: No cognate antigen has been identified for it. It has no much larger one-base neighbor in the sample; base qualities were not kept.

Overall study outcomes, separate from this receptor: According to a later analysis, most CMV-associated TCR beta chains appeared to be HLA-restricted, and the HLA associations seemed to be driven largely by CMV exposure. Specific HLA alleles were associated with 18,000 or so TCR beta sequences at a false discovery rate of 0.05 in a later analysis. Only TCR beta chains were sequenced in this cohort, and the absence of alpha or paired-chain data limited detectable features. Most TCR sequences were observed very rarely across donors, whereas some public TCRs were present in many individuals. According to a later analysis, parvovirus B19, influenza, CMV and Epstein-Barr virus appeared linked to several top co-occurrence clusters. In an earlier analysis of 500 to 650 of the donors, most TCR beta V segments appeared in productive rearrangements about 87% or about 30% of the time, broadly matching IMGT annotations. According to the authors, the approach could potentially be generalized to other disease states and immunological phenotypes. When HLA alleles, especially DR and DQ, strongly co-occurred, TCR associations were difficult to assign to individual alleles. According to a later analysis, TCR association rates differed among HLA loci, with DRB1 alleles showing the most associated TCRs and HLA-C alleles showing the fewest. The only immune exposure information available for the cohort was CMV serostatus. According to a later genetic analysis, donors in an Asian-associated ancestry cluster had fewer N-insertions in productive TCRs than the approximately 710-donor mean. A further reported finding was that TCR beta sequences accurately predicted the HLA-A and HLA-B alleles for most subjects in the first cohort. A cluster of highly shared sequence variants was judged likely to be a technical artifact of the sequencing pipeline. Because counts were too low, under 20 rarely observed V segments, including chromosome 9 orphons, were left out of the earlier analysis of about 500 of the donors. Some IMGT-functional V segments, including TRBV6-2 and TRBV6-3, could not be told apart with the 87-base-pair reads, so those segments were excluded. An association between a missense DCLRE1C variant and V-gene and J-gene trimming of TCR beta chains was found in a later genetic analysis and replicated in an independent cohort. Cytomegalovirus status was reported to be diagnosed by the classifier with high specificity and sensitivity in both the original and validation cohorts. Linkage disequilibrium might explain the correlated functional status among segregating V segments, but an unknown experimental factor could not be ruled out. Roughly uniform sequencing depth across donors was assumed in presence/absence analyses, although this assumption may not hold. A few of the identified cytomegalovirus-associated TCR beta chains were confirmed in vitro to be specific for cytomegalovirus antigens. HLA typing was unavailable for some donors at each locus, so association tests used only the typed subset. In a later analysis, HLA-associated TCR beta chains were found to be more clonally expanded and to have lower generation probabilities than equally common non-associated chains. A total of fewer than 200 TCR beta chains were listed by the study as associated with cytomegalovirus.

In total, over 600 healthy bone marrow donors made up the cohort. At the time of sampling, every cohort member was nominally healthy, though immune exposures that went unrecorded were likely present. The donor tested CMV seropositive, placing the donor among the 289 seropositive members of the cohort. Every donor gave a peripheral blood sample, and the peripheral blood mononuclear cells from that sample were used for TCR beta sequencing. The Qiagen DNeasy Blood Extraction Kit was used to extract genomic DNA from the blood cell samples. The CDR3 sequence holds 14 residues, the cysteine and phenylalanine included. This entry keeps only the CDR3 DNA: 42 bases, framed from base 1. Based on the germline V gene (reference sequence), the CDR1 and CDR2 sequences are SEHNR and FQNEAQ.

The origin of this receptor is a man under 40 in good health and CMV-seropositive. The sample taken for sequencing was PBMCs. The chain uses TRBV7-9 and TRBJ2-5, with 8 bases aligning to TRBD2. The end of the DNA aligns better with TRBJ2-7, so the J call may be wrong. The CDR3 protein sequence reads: CASSPSGGRGEQYF. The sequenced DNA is TGTGCCAGCAGCCCCTCGGGGGGGCGCGGCGAGCAGTACTTC.